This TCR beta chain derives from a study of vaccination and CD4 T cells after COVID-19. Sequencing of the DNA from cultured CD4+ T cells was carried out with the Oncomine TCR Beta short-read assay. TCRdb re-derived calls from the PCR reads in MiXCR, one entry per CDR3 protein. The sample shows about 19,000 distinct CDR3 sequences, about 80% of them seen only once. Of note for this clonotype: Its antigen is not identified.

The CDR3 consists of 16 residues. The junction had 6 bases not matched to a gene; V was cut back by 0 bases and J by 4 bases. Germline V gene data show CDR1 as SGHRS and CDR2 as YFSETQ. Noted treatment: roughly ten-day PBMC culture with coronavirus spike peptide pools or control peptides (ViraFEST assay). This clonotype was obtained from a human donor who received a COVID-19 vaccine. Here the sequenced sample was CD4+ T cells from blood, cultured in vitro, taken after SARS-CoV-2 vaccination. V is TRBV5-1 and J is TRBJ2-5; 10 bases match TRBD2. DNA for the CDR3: TGCGCCAGCAGCTTGGGCTCTAGCGGGGGTGGAGAGACCCAGTACTTC. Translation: CASSLGSSGGGETQYF. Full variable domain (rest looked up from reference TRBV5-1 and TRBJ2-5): KAGVTQTPRYLIKTRGQQVTLSCSPISGHRSVSWYQQTPGQGLQFLFEYFSETQRNKGNFPGRFSGRQFSNSRSEMNVSTLELGDSALYLCASSLGSSGGGETQYFGPGTRLLVL.